This is a list of T cell receptor beta chains from one sample in a study of T-cell memory formation after mild COVID-19. From the 5' RACE reads, TCRdb called clonotypes with MiXCR, one entry per CDR3 protein. The sample lists approximately 500,000 distinct CDR3 sequences; roughly 25% were seen once. Sequencing used PBMCs or a T cell subset sorted from them (not recorded which). Source of these receptors: an adult woman who had mild COVID-19 (a few samples of this study predate the infection). Cell type and time point are not known. Each CDR3 is given with its conserved first and last residue. Each record gives: V gene, clone size, D gene, J gene, CDR3 length, CDR3 protein, CDR3 DNA. The D gene is left open where the match is weak. Clone size, where shown, is once, few, many, or a class for clones that have expanded.

V: TRBV18; size: .; D: .; J: TRBJ1-1; length: 13; CDR3: CASSPGGSAEAFF; DNA: TGTGCCAGCTCACCGGGGGGGAGTGCTGAAGCTTTCTTT
V: TRBV20-1; size: few; D: .; J: TRBJ2-3; length: 15; CDR3: CSARDRGGRTDTQYF; DNA: TGCAGTGCTAGAGATAGGGGTGGGCGCACAGATACGCAGTATTTT
V: TRBV7-8; size: .; D: TRBD1; J: TRBJ1-1; length: 16; CDR3: CASSQIQGQGAGEAFF; DNA: TGTGCCAGCAGCCAAATCCAGGGGCAGGGGGCAGGTGAAGCTTTCTTT
V: TRBV10-2; size: .; D: TRBD2; J: TRBJ2-1; length: 12; CDR3: CASGGRFNEQFF; DNA: TGCGCCAGCGGCGGGAGGTTCAATGAGCAGTTCTTC
V: TRBV9; size: few; D: TRBD2; J: TRBJ2-3; length: 13; CDR3: CASSTGTSGAQYF; DNA: TGTGCCAGCAGCACCGGGACTAGCGGGGCGCAGTATTTT
V: TRBV20-1; size: .; D: .; J: TRBJ1-6; length: 13; CDR3: CSAMDWGNSPLHF; DNA: TGCAGTGCTATGGACTGGGGAAATTCACCCCTCCACTTT
V: TRBV5-1; size: few; D: .; J: TRBJ2-7; length: 18; CDR3: CASSLEAHGTLITYEQYF; DNA: TGCGCCAGCAGCTTGGAAGCCCACGGGACATTGATTACCTACGAGCAGTACTTC
V: TRBV19; size: .; D: .; J: TRBJ2-7; length: 14; CDR3: CASSTEGSTYEQYF; DNA: TGTGCCAGTAGTACTGAAGGATCTACCTACGAGCAGTACTTC
V: TRBV2; size: .; D: TRBD2; J: TRBJ2-1; length: 11; CDR3: CASRLAVEQFF; DNA: TGTGCCAGCAGACTAGCGGTGGAGCAGTTCTTC
V: TRBV5-1; size: .; D: TRBD1; J: TRBJ2-3; length: 15; CDR3: CASRTGDLSTDTQYF; DNA: TGCGCCAGCAGAACAGGGGATCTCAGCACAGATACGCAGTATTTT
V: TRBV12-3/TRBV12-4; size: .; D: TRBD1; J: TRBJ1-2; length: 12; CDR3: CASNVQGRGYTF; DNA: TGTGCCAGCAACGTACAGGGGAGAGGCTACACCTTC
V: TRBV7-6; size: .; D: TRBD1; J: TRBJ2-1; length: 17; CDR3: CASSSPAARGRRNEQFF; DNA: TGTGCCAGCAGCTCCCCCGCTGCCAGGGGGCGCCGGAATGAGCAGTTCTTC
V: TRBV9; size: .; D: .; J: TRBJ1-2; length: 14; CDR3: CASSAPGAPYGYTF; DNA: TGTGCCAGCAGCGCCCCCGGGGCCCCCTATGGCTACACCTTC